This is a list of T cell receptor beta chains from one sample in a study of shared T cell receptors in the human thymus. Profiled with immunoSEQ multiplex PCR; TCRdb holds only in-frame clones, not every one. The sample consists of 540,000 or so clones, approximately 80% of them appearing once. The same specimen was also included in a second study, on human thymus T cells.

Sequencing was performed on thymocytes. The receptor source for this set is a boy under three years old with a congenital heart defect. The CDR3 runs from the conserved cysteine through the conserved F or W. A D gene is named only where the DNA matches it firmly. Where a row states a size, it is once, few, many or the class of an expanded clone; other rows omit it.

D	V	size	J	CDR3	DNA
.	TRBV27	.	TRBJ2-7	CASSPGGGRYEQYF	TGTGCCAGCAGCCCAGGAGGGGGCAGGTACGAGCAGTACTTC
TRBD1	TRBV5-1	.	TRBJ2-1	CASRDRGISYNEQFF	TGCGCCAGCAGAGACAGGGGAATCTCCTACAATGAGCAGTTCTTC
TRBD1	TRBV7-9	once	TRBJ1-2	CASSTGQGKVTF	TGTGCCAGCAGCACCGGACAGGGGAAGGTCACCTTC
.	TRBV18	.	TRBJ2-7	CASSPRQWAYEQYF	TGTGCCAGCTCACCCCGACAGTGGGCCTACGAGCAGTACTTC
.	TRBV10-3	.	TRBJ2-7	CAIRAQGEQYF	TGTGCCATCAGAGCTCAGGGCGAGCAGTACTTC
TRBD1	TRBV4-3	.	TRBJ2-2	CASSQRRQGQVTGELFF	TGCGCCAGCAGCCAGAGACGACAGGGGCAGGTCACCGGGGAGCTGTTTTTT
.	TRBV30	.	TRBJ2-3	CAWSGPSEDTQYF	TGTGCCTGGAGTGGCCCCAGTGAAGATACGCAGTATTTT
.	TRBV6-5	.	TRBJ2-7	CASSYSPLGATYEQYF	TGTGCCAGCAGTTACTCCCCCTTGGGAGCAACCTACGAGCAGTACTTC
TRBD2	TRBV5-1	few	TRBJ2-7	CASSVGRGEKGLAAYEQYF	TGCGCCAGCAGCGTGGGGAGGGGGGAAAAAGGACTAGCGGCCTACGAGCAGTACTTC
TRBD2	TRBV2	.	TRBJ2-7	CASSEGTSGNYEQYF	TGTGCCAGCAGTGAAGGGACTAGCGGGAACTACGAGCAGTACTTC
TRBD2	TRBV4-3	.	TRBJ2-2	CASSQVRRGARGTGELFF	TGCGCCAGCAGCCAAGTCAGGCGGGGGGCGCGGGGCACCGGGGAGCTGTTTTTT
TRBD2	TRBV7-9	.	TRBJ2-7	CASSFLRAAGSYEQYF	TGTGCCAGCAGCTTCCTGCGGGCAGCGGGATCCTACGAGCAGTACTTC
TRBD1	TRBV7-2	.	TRBJ2-7	CASSFPDRVGPYEQYF	TGTGCCAGCAGCTTCCCTGACAGGGTGGGGCCCTACGAGCAGTACTTC
TRBD1	TRBV12-5	once	TRBJ2-7	CASGTRQGEPYEQYF	TGTGCTAGTGGTACACGACAGGGGGAACCCTACGAGCAGTACTTC
TRBD1	TRBV2	.	TRBJ1-2	CASSEGDRVDYGYTF	TGTGCCAGCAGTGAGGGGGACAGGGTGGACTATGGCTACACCTTC
.	TRBV6-1	.	TRBJ2-5	CASSEPPLRVAEETQYF	TGTGCCAGCAGTGAACCCCCCTTGAGAGTAGCGGAAGAGACCCAGTACTTC
.	TRBV7-6	.	TRBJ2-5	CASSLVLDSSQETQYF	TGTGCCAGCAGCTTAGTACTCGACAGCTCTCAAGAGACCCAGTACTTC
TRBD2	TRBV9	.	TRBJ2-3	CASSTEREGPWTDTQYF	TGTGCCAGCAGCACGGAGCGGGAGGGCCCTTGGACAGATACGCAGTATTTT
TRBD1	TRBV6-4	few	TRBJ1-2	CASSGTGATYGYTF	TGTGCCAGCAGCGGGACAGGGGCTACCTATGGCTACACCTTC
.	TRBV18	.	TRBJ1-5	CASSPSARGGNQPQHF	TGTGCCAGCTCCCCCTCCGCACGGGGGGGCAATCAGCCCCAGCATTTT
TRBD2	TRBV4-2	.	TRBJ2-7	CASSPGTSRGYEQYF	TGTGCCAGCAGCCCGGGGACTAGTAGAGGCTACGAGCAGTACTTC
.	TRBV6-1	.	TRBJ2-7	CASRDYSYEQYF	TGTGCCAGCAGGGACTACTCCTACGAGCAGTACTTC
.	TRBV5-4	.	TRBJ2-5	CASSEAEYQETQYF	TGTGCCAGCAGCGAAGCGGAGTACCAAGAGACCCAGTACTTC